The rows below give T cell receptor beta chains drawn from one sample of a study of cytomegalovirus exposure and HLA in healthy donors. The data were produced by immunoSEQ multiplex PCR, yet TCRdb's version contains in-frame clones alone and is incomplete. The sample includes about 98,000 clones, roughly 76% of them seen just once. Sequencing was done on a sample of PBMCs. The receptors here all came from a man aged 45 to 65 in good health and CMV-seronegative. CDR3s include the opening cysteine and the closing phenylalanine or tryptophan. Each record gives: J gene, clone size, D gene, V gene, CDR3 DNA, CDR3 protein. The D gene is left open where the match is weak. Only part of the rows carry a size: once, few, many, or a class if the clone is expanded.

J: TRBJ1-4
size: .
D: .
V: TRBV6-5
DNA: TGTGCCAGCAGTTACTCGGGCAGAGATAATGAAAAACTGTTTTTT
CDR3: CASSYSGRDNEKLFF

J: TRBJ1-1
size: few
D: .
V: TRBV5-6
DNA: TGTGCCAGCAGCACAAGCGGGAACACTGAAGCTTTCTTT
CDR3: CASSTSGNTEAFF

J: TRBJ2-3
size: .
D: .
V: TRBV2
DNA: TGTGCCAGCAGTGAGGAACTACGAAATACGCAGTATTTT
CDR3: CASSEELRNTQYF

J: TRBJ2-2
size: .
D: .
V: TRBV27
DNA: TGTGCCAGCAGCTCCATACCCTTCGGCGGGGAGCTGTTTTTT
CDR3: CASSSIPFGGELFF

J: TRBJ2-7
size: .
D: .
V: TRBV29-1
DNA: TGCAGCGTTGAACTTCGGTCATCCTACGAGCAGTACTTC
CDR3: CSVELRSSYEQYF

J: TRBJ1-3
size: few
D: TRBD1
V: TRBV6-5
DNA: TGTGCCAGCAGTTATAATACCGGGACAGTCGGGAACACCATATATTTT
CDR3: CASSYNTGTVGNTIYF

J: TRBJ2-7
size: .
D: .
V: TRBV14
DNA: TGTGCCAGCAGCCCACTAGCCTTCGGTAGCTCCTACGAGCAGTACTTC
CDR3: CASSPLAFGSSYEQYF

J: TRBJ1-4
size: .
D: TRBD1
V: TRBV15
DNA: TGTGCCACCAGCAGAGACAGGGGGGAAAAACTGTTTTTT
CDR3: CATSRDRGEKLFF

J: TRBJ2-1
size: .
D: TRBD1
V: TRBV5-4
DNA: TGTGCCAGCAGCTTACCCGGGACAGGGGCTTTCTTC
CDR3: CASSLPGTGAFF

J: TRBJ1-2
size: .
D: .
V: TRBV5-5
DNA: TGTGCCAGCAGGGGGACTGCGCAAAGTTATGGCTACACCTTC
CDR3: CASRGTAQSYGYTF

J: TRBJ1-2
size: .
D: .
V: TRBV15
DNA: TGTACCACCATGGAGGTTGGCTATGGCTACACCTTC
CDR3: CTTMEVGYGYTF

J: TRBJ2-2
size: .
D: .
V: TRBV11-2
DNA: TGTGCCAGCAGCTTAGTTCGTTCCACCGGGGAGCTGTTTTTT
CDR3: CASSLVRSTGELFF

J: TRBJ1-4
size: .
D: .
V: TRBV7-8
DNA: TGTGCCAGCAGACCCCCGTACGGAACTAATGAAAAACTGTTTTTT
CDR3: CASRPPYGTNEKLFF

J: TRBJ2-3
size: few
D: TRBD2
V: TRBV5-1
DNA: TGCGCCAGCAGCCTGCGTTTAGCGGGGGACACAGATACGCAGTATTTT
CDR3: CASSLRLAGDTDTQYF

J: TRBJ1-5
size: .
D: .
V: TRBV28
DNA: TGTGCCAGCAGTTTTGAGAGACAGCCCCAGCATTTT
CDR3: CASSFERQPQHF

J: TRBJ1-2
size: .
D: .
V: TRBV5-6
DNA: TGTGCCAGCAGCGGGGAGGGGGGCTATAATGCACCCTATGGCTACACCTTC
CDR3: CASSGEGGYNAPYGYTF

J: TRBJ1-5
size: .
D: .
V: TRBV19
DNA: TGTGCCAGTAGTACAACAGGAGGCAATCAGCCCCAGCATTTT
CDR3: CASSTTGGNQPQHF

J: TRBJ2-1
size: .
D: TRBD2
V: TRBV7-9
DNA: TGTGCCAGCAGCCTTTCTGGCGGGGGCTCCTACAATGAGCAGTTCTTC
CDR3: CASSLSGGGSYNEQFF

J: TRBJ2-7
size: .
D: .
V: TRBV5-6
DNA: TGTGCCAGCAGCTCAACTCAGGGCGGATCCTACGAGCAGTACTTC
CDR3: CASSSTQGGSYEQYF

J: TRBJ2-2
size: .
D: TRBD2
V: TRBV18
DNA: TGTGCCAGCTCACCACGGCCGGGGGGGTCGAACACCGGGGAGCTGTTTTTT
CDR3: CASSPRPGGSNTGELFF

J: TRBJ2-1
size: .
D: TRBD1
V: TRBV29-1
DNA: TGCAGCTTCTTACAGGGGGCATTGGTTAATGAGCAGTTCTTC
CDR3: CSFLQGALVNEQFF

J: TRBJ2-5
size: .
D: TRBD2
V: TRBV27
DNA: TGTGCCAGCAGCCCAAGGGTACTAGCGGGGGCCCAAGAGACCCAGTACTTC
CDR3: CASSPRVLAGAQETQYF

J: TRBJ1-2
size: .
D: .
V: TRBV19
DNA: TGTGCCAGTAGCCGGGACACCAACTATGGCTACACCTTC
CDR3: CASSRDTNYGYTF

J: TRBJ2-7
size: .
D: TRBD2
V: TRBV9
DNA: TGTGCCAGCAGCGCGGGGGGGGATACCTACGAGCAGTACTTC
CDR3: CASSAGGDTYEQYF